The 21 T cell receptor beta chains presented below share a single source sample, sequenced in a study of CD8 T cells in ankylosing spondylitis. Notes on the study in general: There was a TCR beta motif, made of eight highly homologous variants, that appeared characteristic of ankylosing spondylitis blood.

TCRdb reprocessed the 5' RACE reads via MiXCR and lists one record per CDR3 protein. In the table there are around 91,000 distinct CDR3 sequences, roughly 8.8% of which are singletons. No antigen is known for these receptors. The source material was blood, either unsorted or a sorted T cell fraction (not recorded which). All receptors derive from a male donor with ankylosing spondylitis.

The chain carries TRBV6-1 and TRBJ2-7; D is perhaps TRBD1 or TRBD2 (5 bases each). Trimming stripped 8 bases from V and 0 bases from J, with 14 bases between. This CDR3 comprises 14 residues. The germline V gene has CDR1 MNHNS and CDR2 SASEGT. The CDR3 nucleotides are TGTGCCAGCCACGGGACGGAGCTCTCCTACGAGCAGTACGTC. Protein product: CASHGTELSYEQYV.

V and J are TRBV9 and TRBJ2-7; unclear D gene. V lost 2 bases, J lost 5 bases, and 2 bases lay in between. The CDR3 totals 10 residues. Germline CDR1 SGDLS, CDR2 YYNGEE. CDR3 sequence reads: CASSVHEQYV. CDR3 DNA sequence: TGTGCCAGCAGCGTCCACGAGCAGTACGTC.

The chain uses TRBV20-1 and TRBJ2-7; D is perhaps TRBD1 (6 bases). The CDR3 contains 13 residues. V dropped 6 bases and J dropped 7 bases, with 19 bases sitting between them. Germline V CDR1 and CDR2: DFQATT, SNEGSKA (reference sequence). Here the CDR3 DNA reads TGCAGTGCAGTAGACAGGACCACTAGTGAGCAGTACTTC. Translated, it gives CSAVDRTTSEQYF.

This clonotype turned up a few times. The chain uses TRBV20-1 and TRBJ1-5; no reliable D call. This CDR3 has 15 amino acids. Germline CDR1 is DFQATT and CDR2 is SNEGSKA (reference sequence). The V end was cut by 2 bases, the J end by 4 bases, with 15 bases between. The CDR3 reads CSARISFGMNQPQHF. DNA of the CDR3: TGCAGTGCTAGAATTAGCTTTGGGATGAATCAGCCCCAGCATTTT.

The chain carries TRBV6-5 and TRBJ2-3; 11 bases are a match to TRBD2. Germline assignment: CDR1 MNHEY and CDR2 SVGAGI. This CDR3 has 15 residues. Trimming removed 6 bases from V and 6 bases from J; junction bases left unmatched: 8. This chain's CDR3 is CASRLLAGEGDTQYF. The CDR3 DNA reads TGTGCCAGCAGATTACTAGCGGGAGAGGGCGATACGCAGTATTTT.

J is TRBJ1-1 and V is TRBV30; D call uncertain. CDR3 size: 13 residues. The V gene lost 0 bases and the J gene lost 4 bases, with 9 bases spanning the gap. In germline, CDR1 is GTSNPN, CDR2 SVGIG (reference sequence). The CDR3 sequence is CAWSVRRLTEAFF. The DNA for the CDR3 is TGTGCCTGGAGTGTCCGCCGACTCACTGAAGCTTTCTTT.

V gene TRBV9 combines with J gene TRBJ2-1; a weak D match, TRBD2 (5 bases). Germline loops: CDR1 SGDLS, CDR2 YYNGEE. The germline V and J ends were trimmed by 0 bases and 5 bases, with 15 bases remaining between them. The CDR3 covers 16 residues. In DNA, the CDR3 is TGTGCCAGCAGCGTAGGCGGGCTAGCCAGAGACAATGAGCAGTTCTTC. Translated, it gives CASSVGGLARDNEQFF.

This chain links TRBV20-1 with TRBJ2-1; D possibly corresponds to TRBD1 (5 bases). Germline lookup yields CDR1 DFQATT and CDR2 SNEGSKA (reference sequence). There are 14 residues in the CDR3. V was cut by 1 base and J by 3 bases, with 10 bases left in between. CDR3 loop: CSARVRGFYNEQFF. In DNA, the CDR3 is TGCAGTGCTAGAGTAAGGGGTTTCTACAATGAGCAGTTCTTC.

This chain uses TRBV2 with TRBJ2-4, with 11 nucleotides matching TRBD1. CDR3 length: 17 residues. Germline V gene lookup returns CDR1 SNHLY and CDR2 FYNNEI. Trimming removed 3 bases from V and 7 bases from J; junction bases left unmatched: 11. DNA of the CDR3: TGTGCCAGCAGTGAGGGGACAGGGGGAACGGGATGGAACATTCAGTACTTC. It encodes CASSEGTGGTGWNIQYF.

This clonotype was seen many times. The chain combines TRBV4-2 with TRBJ2-1; 9 bases match TRBD2. V lost 3 bases and J lost 4; bases outside the gene matches: 4. Per the germline V gene, CDR1 is LGHNA and CDR2 is YNFKEQ. This CDR3 is 15 amino acids long. The CDR3 DNA is TGTGCCAGCAGCCAGGAGAGCGGGGGGTACAATGAGCAGTTCTTC. Protein: CASSQESGGYNEQFF.

The V gene is TRBV6-1, the J gene TRBJ2-5, with 10 bases aligning to TRBD2. Germline values: CDR1 MNHNS, CDR2 SASEGT. Trimming at V came to 5 bases and at J to 7 bases, leaving 13 bases not matched to a gene. The CDR3 has 16 residues. This CDR3 reads CASSTGTSAPVATQYF. The CDR3 nucleotides are TGTGCCAGCAGTACCGGGACTAGCGCCCCTGTTGCGACCCAGTACTTC.

This rearrangement joins TRBV20-1 to TRBJ2-3; 10 bases line up with TRBD2. The J segment lost 9 bases and the V segment lost 6 bases, leaving 12 bases of the junction unmatched. In germline, CDR1 is DFQATT, CDR2 SNEGSKA (reference sequence). The CDR3 spans 14 residues. The CDR3 sequence is CSAPPLAGALTQYF. In DNA form, the CDR3 reads TGCAGTGCACCCCCCCTAGCGGGAGCATTAACGCAGTATTTT.

This clonotype was recorded many times. The gene calls are TRBV9 and TRBJ2-7; D is ambiguous. V lost 2 bases to trimming and J lost 6 bases, with 12 bases between them. CDR3 length: 13 residues. Per the germline V gene, CDR1 is SGDLS and CDR2 is YYNGEE. The CDR3 DNA follows: TGTGCCAGCAGCGTGGCAGGTCCAGGCGAGCAGTACTTC. Its protein is CASSVAGPGEQYF.

This clonotype was detected ten times or more. The V call is TRBV7-8, the J call TRBJ2-1; 14 nucleotides match TRBD2. This CDR3 has 18 amino acids. Germline assignment: CDR1 SGHVS and CDR2 FQNEAQ. Losses at the gene ends were 5 bases for V and 3 bases for J; bases not matched to a gene: 9. The CDR3 bases are TGTGCCAGCAGCACGGGACTAGCGGGGGCAGATTACTACAATGAGCAGTTCTTC. The encoded protein is CASSTGLAGADYYNEQFF.

The DNA for the CDR3 is TGTGCCAGCAGCTTAGCGCCCGTGAACACTGAAGCTTTCTTT. Translation: CASSLAPVNTEAFF. The chain couples TRBV7-8 to TRBJ1-1; no clear D. CDR1 SGHVS and CDR2 FQNEAQ come from the germline V gene. V gave up 0 bases and J gave up 0 bases, with 5 bases separating them. The CDR3 totals 14 residues.

The gene calls are TRBV24-1 and TRBJ1-1; no reliable D call. Germline lookup yields CDR1 KGHDR and CDR2 SFDVKD. The CDR3 has 14 amino acids. The ends were cut back, 4 bases at V and 5 bases at J, with 13 bases in the middle. The CDR3 spells CATSDSYGGTEAFF. Here the CDR3 DNA reads TGTGCCACCAGTGACTCCTACGGCGGGACTGAAGCTTTCTTT.

This clonotype was found many times. The chain uses TRBV4-1 and TRBJ1-3; no clear D. Germline V gene sequence: CDR1 MGHRA, CDR2 YSYEKL. With 4 bases removed from V and 0 bases from J, the gap between germline ends came to 4 bases. This CDR3 has 13 amino acids. The CDR3 reads CASSPISGNTIYF. CDR3 sequence (DNA): TGCGCCAGCAGCCCTATCTCTGGAAACACCATATATTTT.

There are many counts of this clonotype. This chain joins TRBV7-9 and TRBJ2-7; a possible D gene is TRBD2 (6 bases). The CDR3 runs 15 residues. Trimming took off 1 base at V and 6 bases at J, with 16 bases between the two ends. Per germline, CDR1 SEHNR and CDR2 FQNEAQ (reference sequence). The DNA for the CDR3 is TGTGCCAGCAGCTTAGGGCGGGGCTTGTATTCCGAGCAGTACTTC. Amino acids: CASSLGRGLYSEQYF.

This clonotype was counted ten times or more. The rearrangement uses TRBV12-3 or TRBV12-4 and TRBJ2-2, with D unclear. The CDR3 is 15 residues long. V shed 11 bases and J shed 3 bases, with 19 bases lying between them. CDR3 sequence: CASTTWLDDTGELFF. The CDR3, as DNA: TGTGCCTCCACGACGTGGCTAGATGACACCGGGGAGCTGTTTTTT.

The chain is built from TRBV11-2 and TRBJ1-1; a weak D match, TRBD1 (5 bases). Germline CDR1 reads SGHAT; CDR2 reads FQNNGV. This CDR3 comprises 13 residues. Trimming removed 5 bases from V and 3 bases from J, with 10 bases in between. The CDR3: CASSPLGDTEAFF. In nucleotides, the CDR3 is TGTGCCAGCAGCCCGTTGGGGGACACTGAAGCTTTCTTT.

This clonotype was seen at least ten times. The chain couples TRBV10-3 to TRBJ1-1; D is undetermined. Per the germline V gene, CDR1 is ENHRY and CDR2 is SYGVKD. The CDR3 spans 12 residues. V was pared by 2 bases and J by 6 bases, with 7 bases between. The CDR3 sequence is CAISEGEAEAFF. The DNA for the CDR3 is TGTGCCATCAGTGAGGGGGAGGCTGAAGCTTTCTTT.